The 8 T cell receptor beta chains below all came from one sample that was sequenced in a study of shared clonotypes between healthy human individuals. Assay: immunoSEQ multiplex PCR; the TCRdb copy retains only in-frame clones and omits some. Among over a million clones listed, about 96% were seen once. The specimen was naive CD4+ T cells sorted from blood. Stated subset: CD45RA+ positively selected. These receptors came from a man aged 25-40 years in good health.

The V call is TRBV27, the J call TRBJ2-3; D is possibly TRBD1 or TRBD2 (6 bases each). Trimming took off 7 bases at V and 5 bases at J, with 16 bases between the two ends. CDR1 and CDR2 (germline): MNHEY, SMNVEV (reference sequence). The CDR3 loop spans 14 amino acids. The CDR3 DNA follows: TGTGCCAGCAATATAGGGGGGATTCAAGATACGCAGTATTTT. This translates into CASNIGGIQDTQYF.

About this clone itself: Other DNA sequences in this specimen translate into the identical CDR3. The genes are TRBV6-5 and TRBJ2-7; the D gene is possibly TRBD1 (5 bases). CDR3 length equals 15 residues. V lost 0 bases and J 2 bases, leaving 11 bases between the germline ends. Germline lookup yields CDR1 MNHEY and CDR2 SVGAGI. This CDR3 is CASSYSNQGTYEQYF. As DNA, the CDR3 is TGTGCCAGCAGTTACTCGAACCAGGGTACCTACGAGCAGTACTTC.

The CDR3 DNA follows: TGCGCCAGCAGTGAGGGTCCGAATCAGCCCCAGCATTTT. It translates to CASSEGPNQPQHF. V and J are TRBV10-1 and TRBJ1-5; D not certain. The CDR3 sequence is 13 residues long. V lost 2 bases and J 4 bases, leaving 6 bases between the germline ends. CDR1 and CDR2 from the germline V gene are WNHNN and SYGVQD (reference sequence).

V and J are TRBV7-3 and TRBJ2-5; no clear D gene. V lost 1 base, J lost 3 bases, and 6 bases lay in between. From germline, CDR1 is SGHTA and CDR2 FQGTGA. The CDR3 contains 13 residues. CDR3 amino acids: CASSLNAKETQYF. The CDR3 DNA reads TGTGCCAGCAGCTTAAATGCGAAAGAGACCCAGTACTTC.

V usage is TRBV4-3 and J usage is TRBJ2-1; 7 bases match TRBD1. The CDR3 is made up of 16 amino acids. V lost 1 base to trimming and J lost 3 bases; unmatched junction nucleotides: 6. Germline V gene sequence: CDR1 LGHNA, CDR2 YSLEER. CDR3 bases: TGCGCCAGCAGCCAAGTCGCACAGGGGTTCTACAATGAGCAGTTCTTC. It yields the protein CASSQVAQGFYNEQFF.

The gene calls are TRBV19 and TRBJ1-5, with 7 bases that match TRBD1. CDR1 is LNHDA, CDR2 SQIVND, per germline (reference sequence). The V and J ends lost 6 bases and 5 bases, in that order; junction bases with no gene match: 7. This CDR3 has 14 residues. CDR3 DNA: TGTGCCAGTAGCGACCGGGACAGCCATCAGCCCCAGCATTTT. This sequence encodes CASSDRDSHQPQHF.

The J gene is TRBJ2-3, the V gene TRBV6-4, with TRBD2 matching 12 bases. CDR3 size: 15 residues. From germline, CDR1 is MRHNA and CDR2 SNTAGT. Trimming removed 5 bases from V and 5 bases from J; junction bases left unmatched: 5. CDR3 DNA sequence: TGTGCCAGCAGTAAGGCTAGCGGGAGGGGAGATACGCAGTATTTT. It is translated as CASSKASGRGDTQYF.

The chain joins TRBV5-8 to TRBJ2-7, with 7 bases fitting TRBD1. This CDR3 is built from 12 residues. J lost 2 bases, V lost 9 bases, and 5 bases had no gene match. Germline CDR1 reads SGHTS; CDR2 reads YDEGEE. The CDR3 DNA reads TGTGCCACCGCAGGGGGTCCCTACGAGCAGTACTTC. This translates into CATAGGPYEQYF.